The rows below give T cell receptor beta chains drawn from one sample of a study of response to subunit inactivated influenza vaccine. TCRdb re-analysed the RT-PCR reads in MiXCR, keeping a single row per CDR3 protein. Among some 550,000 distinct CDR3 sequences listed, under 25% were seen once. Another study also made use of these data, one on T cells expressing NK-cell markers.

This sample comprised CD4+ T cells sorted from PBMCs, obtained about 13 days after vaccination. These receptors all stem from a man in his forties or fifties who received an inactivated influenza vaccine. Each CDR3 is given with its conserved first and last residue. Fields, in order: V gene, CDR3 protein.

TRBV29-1,CSVLGGKSAGNTYEQYF
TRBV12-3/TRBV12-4,CASSLVGGVNEQFF
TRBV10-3,CAIGRSRYEQYF
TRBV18,CASSPAGYDGYTF
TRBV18,CASSPRTSRSTDTQYF
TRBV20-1,CSARDPAAAYQPQHF
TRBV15,CATQSVGGPTRTQYF
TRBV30,CAWSVGVGSPLHF
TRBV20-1,CSASLRGGDTGELFF
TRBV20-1,CSASGQDGWTQYF
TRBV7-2,CASSLDGTGSDGYTF
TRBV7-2,CASSMARGRVYF
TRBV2,CASAFVNTEAFF
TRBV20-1,CSASVTGDTQYF
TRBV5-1,CASSIGHNEQFF
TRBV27,CASNPSVGGGRETQYF
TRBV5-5,CASSLNPAGGRDTQYF
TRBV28,CASRVGTQYF
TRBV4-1,CASSQDQGLTQYF
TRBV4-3,CASSQGPQGLITDTQYF
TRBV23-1,CASSQSGESRETQYF
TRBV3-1,CASSPTPTTDTQYF
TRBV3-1,CASSQDESFNSPLHF